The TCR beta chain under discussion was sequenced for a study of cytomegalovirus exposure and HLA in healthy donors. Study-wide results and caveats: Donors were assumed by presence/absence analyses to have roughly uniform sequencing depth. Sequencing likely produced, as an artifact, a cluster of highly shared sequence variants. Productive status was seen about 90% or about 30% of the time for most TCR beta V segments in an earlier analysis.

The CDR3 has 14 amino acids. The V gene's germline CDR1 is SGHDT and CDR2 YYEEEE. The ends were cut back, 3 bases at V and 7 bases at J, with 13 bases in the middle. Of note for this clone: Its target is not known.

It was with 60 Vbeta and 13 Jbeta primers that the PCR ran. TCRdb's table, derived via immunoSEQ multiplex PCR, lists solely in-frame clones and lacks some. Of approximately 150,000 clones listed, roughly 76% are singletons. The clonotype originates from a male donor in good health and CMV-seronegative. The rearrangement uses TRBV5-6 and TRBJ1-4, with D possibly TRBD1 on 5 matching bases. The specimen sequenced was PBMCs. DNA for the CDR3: TGTGCCAGCAGCTCGGACGGGGGATTTGAAAAACTGTTTTTT. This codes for CASSSDGGFEKLFF.